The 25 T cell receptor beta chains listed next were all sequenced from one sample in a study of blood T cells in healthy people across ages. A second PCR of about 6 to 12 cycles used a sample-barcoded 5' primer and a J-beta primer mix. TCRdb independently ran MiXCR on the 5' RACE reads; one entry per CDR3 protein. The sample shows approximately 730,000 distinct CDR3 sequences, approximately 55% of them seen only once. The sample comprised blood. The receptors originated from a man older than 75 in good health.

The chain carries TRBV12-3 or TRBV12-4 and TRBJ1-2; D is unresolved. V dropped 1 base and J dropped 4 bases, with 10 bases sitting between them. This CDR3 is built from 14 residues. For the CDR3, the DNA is TGTGCCAGCAGTTTAGGAAGTCGGACCTATGGCTACACCTTC. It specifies CASSLGSRTYGYTF.

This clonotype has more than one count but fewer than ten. CDR3 sequence (DNA): TGTGCCAGCAGCGCCCAGGACGGGGGACAGAGTTTAGCCAAAAACATTCAGTACTTC. Its protein is CASSAQDGGQSLAKNIQYF. V is TRBV9 and J is TRBJ2-4; TRBD1 might be the D (7 bases). Germline lookup yields CDR1 SGDLS and CDR2 YYNGEE. Trimming took 3 bases from V and 0 from J, leaving 22 bases between them. The CDR3 is 19 residues long.

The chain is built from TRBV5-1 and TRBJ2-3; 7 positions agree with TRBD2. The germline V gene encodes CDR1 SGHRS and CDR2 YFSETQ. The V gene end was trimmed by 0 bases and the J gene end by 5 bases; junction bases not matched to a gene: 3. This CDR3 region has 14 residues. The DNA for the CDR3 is TGCGCCAGCAGCTTGGAAACGGGAGGAGATACGCAGTATTTT. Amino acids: CASSLETGGDTQYF.

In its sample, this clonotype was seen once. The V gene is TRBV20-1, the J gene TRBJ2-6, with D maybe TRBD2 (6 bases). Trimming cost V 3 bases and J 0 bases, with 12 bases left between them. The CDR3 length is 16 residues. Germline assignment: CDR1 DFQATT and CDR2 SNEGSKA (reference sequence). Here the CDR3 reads CSASRSGFSGANVLTF. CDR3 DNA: TGCAGTGCTAGTCGGAGCGGGTTCTCTGGGGCCAACGTCCTGACTTTC.

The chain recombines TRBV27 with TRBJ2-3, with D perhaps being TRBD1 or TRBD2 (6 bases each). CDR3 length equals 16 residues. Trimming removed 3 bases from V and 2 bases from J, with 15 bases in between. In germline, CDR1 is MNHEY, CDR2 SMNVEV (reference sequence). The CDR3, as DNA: TGTGCCAGCAGTTTTCTGGGGGGCCCAAACACAGATACGCAGTATTTT. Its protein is CASSFLGGPNTDTQYF.

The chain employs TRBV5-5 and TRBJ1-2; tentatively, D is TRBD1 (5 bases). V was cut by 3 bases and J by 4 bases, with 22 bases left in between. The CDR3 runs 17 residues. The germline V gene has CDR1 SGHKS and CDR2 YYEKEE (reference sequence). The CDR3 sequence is CASSSPLIDRDSYGYTF. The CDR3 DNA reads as TGTGCCAGCAGCTCTCCACTCATCGACAGAGATTCCTATGGCTACACCTTC.

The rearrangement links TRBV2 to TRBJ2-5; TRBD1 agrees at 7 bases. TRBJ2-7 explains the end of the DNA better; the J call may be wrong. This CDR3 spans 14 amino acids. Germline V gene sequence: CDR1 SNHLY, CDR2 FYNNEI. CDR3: CASRSQDRSYEQYF. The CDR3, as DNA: TGTGCCAGCAGAAGCCAGGACAGGAGCTACGAGCAGTACTTC.

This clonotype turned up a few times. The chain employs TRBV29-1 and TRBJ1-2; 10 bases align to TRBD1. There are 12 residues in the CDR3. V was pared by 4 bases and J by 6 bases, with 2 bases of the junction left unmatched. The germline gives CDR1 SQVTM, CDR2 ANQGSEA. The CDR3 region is CSVVTGGDGYTF. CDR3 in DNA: TGCAGCGTTGTGACAGGGGGCGATGGCTACACCTTC.

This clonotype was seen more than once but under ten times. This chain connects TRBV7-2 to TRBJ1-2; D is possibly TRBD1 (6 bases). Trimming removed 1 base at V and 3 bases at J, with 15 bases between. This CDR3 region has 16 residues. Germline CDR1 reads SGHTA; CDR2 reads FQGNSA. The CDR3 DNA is TGTGCCAGCAGCTTAGTCGGGGGGGCTGGTGACTATGGCTACACCTTC. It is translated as CASSLVGGAGDYGYTF.

The CDR3 here is CASSSLRDRSYNEQFF. CDR3 coding DNA: TGTGCCAGCAGCTCCCTCCGGGACAGATCCTACAATGAGCAGTTCTTC. The genes are TRBV7-2 and TRBJ2-1; TRBD1 agrees at 7 bases. Looked up from germline, CDR1 is SGHTA and CDR2 is FQGNSA. The CDR3 spans 16 residues. V trimming: 4 bases; J trimming: 1 base; junction bases outside the gene matches: 7.

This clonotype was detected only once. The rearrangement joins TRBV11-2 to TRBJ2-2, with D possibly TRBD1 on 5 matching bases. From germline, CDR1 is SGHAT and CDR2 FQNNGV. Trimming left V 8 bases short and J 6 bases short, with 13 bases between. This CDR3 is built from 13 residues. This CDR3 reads CASRRGIAGELFF. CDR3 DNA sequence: TGTGCCAGCCGTAGGGGCATCGCCGGGGAGCTGTTTTTT.

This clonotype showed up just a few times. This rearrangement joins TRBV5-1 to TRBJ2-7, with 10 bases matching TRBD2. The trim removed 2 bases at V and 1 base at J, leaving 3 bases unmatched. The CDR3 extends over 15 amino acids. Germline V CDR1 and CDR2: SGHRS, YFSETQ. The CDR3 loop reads CASSFQLAGSYEQYF. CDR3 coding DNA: TGCGCCAGCAGCTTTCAACTAGCGGGATCCTACGAGCAGTACTTC.

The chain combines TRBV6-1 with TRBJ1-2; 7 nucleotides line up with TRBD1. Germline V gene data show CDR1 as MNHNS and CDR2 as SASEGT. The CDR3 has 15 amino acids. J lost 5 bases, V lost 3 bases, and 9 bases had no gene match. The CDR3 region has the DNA TGTGCCAGCAGTGACCTGGGACAGAAAGATTATGGCTACACCTTC. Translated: CASSDLGQKDYGYTF.

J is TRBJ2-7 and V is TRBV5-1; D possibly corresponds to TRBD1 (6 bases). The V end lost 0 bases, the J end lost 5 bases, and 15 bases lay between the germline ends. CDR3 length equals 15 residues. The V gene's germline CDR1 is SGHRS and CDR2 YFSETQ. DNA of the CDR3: TGCGCCAGCAGCTTGGCCGGGCAGGGGCCACACGAGCAGTACTTC. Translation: CASSLAGQGPHEQYF.

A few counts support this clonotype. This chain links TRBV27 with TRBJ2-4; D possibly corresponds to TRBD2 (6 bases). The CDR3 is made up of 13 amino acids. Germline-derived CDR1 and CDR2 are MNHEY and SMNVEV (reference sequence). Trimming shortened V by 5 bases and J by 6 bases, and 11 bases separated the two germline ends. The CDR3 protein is CASSGGWRNIQYF. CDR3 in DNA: TGTGCCAGCAGTGGAGGGTGGCGAAACATTCAGTACTTC.

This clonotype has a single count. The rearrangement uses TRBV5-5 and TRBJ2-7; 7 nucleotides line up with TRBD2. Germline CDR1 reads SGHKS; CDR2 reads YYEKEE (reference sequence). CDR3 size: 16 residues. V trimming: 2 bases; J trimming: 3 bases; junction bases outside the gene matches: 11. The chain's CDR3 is CASSLSWASGNYEQYF. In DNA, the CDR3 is TGTGCCAGCAGCTTATCGTGGGCTAGCGGAAACTACGAGCAGTACTTC.

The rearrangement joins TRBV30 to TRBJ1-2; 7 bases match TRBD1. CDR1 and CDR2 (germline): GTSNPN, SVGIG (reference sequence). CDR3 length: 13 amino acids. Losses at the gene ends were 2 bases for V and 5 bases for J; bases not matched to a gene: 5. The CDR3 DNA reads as TGTGCCTGGAGTCCCGGGACAGATTATGGCTACACCTTC. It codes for CAWSPGTDYGYTF.

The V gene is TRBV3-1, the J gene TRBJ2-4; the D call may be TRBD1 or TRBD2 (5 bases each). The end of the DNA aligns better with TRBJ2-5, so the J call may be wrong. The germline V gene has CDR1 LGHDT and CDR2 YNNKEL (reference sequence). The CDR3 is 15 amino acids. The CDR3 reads CASGLTGASQETQYF. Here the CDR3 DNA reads TGTGCCAGCGGCCTAACCGGGGCCTCCCAAGAGACCCAGTACTTC.

CDR3 residues: CATSISTDTQYF. CDR3 DNA sequence: TGTGCCACCTCGATAAGTACAGATACGCAGTATTTT. This rearrangement joins TRBV7-9 to TRBJ2-3; the D is unclear. Trimming took 10 bases from V and 3 from J, leaving 11 bases between them. Germline-derived CDR1 and CDR2 are SEHNR and FQNEAQ (reference sequence). This CDR3 has 12 amino acids.

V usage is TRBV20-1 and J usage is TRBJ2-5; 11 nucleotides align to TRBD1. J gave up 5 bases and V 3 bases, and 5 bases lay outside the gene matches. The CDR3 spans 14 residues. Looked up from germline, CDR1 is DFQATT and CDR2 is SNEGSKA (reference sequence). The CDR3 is CSASGDRGWETQYF. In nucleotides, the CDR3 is TGCAGTGCTAGCGGGGACAGGGGGTGGGAGACCCAGTACTTC.

Written as DNA, the CDR3 is TGTGCCAGCAGCGCTCACGGGGGGAACACTGAAGCTTTCTTT. It encodes CASSAHGGNTEAFF. This sequence joins TRBV9 and TRBJ1-1; TRBD1 might be the D (5 bases). The germline gives CDR1 SGDLS, CDR2 YYNGEE. This CDR3 has 14 amino acids. V lost 3 bases to trimming and J lost 1 base, with 10 bases between them.

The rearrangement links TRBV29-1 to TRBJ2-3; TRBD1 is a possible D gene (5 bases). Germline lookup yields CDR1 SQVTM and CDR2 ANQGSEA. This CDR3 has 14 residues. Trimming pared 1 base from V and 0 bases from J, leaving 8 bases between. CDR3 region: CSVEGGLSTDTQYF. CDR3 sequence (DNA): TGCAGCGTTGAAGGGGGCTTGAGCACAGATACGCAGTATTTT.

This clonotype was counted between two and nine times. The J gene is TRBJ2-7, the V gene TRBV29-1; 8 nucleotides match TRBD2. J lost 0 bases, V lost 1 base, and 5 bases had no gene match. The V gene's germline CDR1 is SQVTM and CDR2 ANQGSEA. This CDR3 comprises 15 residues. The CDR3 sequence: CSVEVLAGISYEQYF. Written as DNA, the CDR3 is TGCAGCGTTGAAGTTCTAGCGGGCATCTCCTACGAGCAGTACTTC.

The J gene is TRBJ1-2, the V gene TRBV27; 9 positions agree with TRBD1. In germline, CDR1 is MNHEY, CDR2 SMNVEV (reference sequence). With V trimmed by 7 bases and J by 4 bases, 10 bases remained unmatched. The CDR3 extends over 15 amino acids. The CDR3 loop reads CASTASDRGGYGYTF. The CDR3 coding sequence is TGTGCCAGCACCGCCTCGGACAGGGGCGGCTATGGCTACACCTTC.

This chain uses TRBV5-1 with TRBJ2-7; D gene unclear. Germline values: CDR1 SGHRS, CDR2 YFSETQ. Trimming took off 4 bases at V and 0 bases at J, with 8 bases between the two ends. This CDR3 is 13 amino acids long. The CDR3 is CASSIDSSYEQYF. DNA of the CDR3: TGCGCCAGCAGCATCGACTCCTCCTACGAGCAGTACTTC.